This record looks at one T cell receptor (beta chain) sequence and its context. What it binds is unknown. The sample originates from a study of blood T cells in healthy people across ages. Each donor had approximately 10 milliliters of peripheral blood drawn. The authors ran a second PCR of about 7 to 11 cycles using a sample-barcoded 5' primer and a J-beta primer mix. Every individual sample yielded 2.5 million or more paired-end reads (each containing CDR3). One entry per CDR3 protein results from TCRdb running MiXCR on the 5' RACE reads. The sample includes around 800,000 distinct CDR3 sequences, approximately 67% of them seen just once. The study's findings and limits: Versus aged donors, long-lived donors had higher diversity and more naive CD4+ cells.

Sequencing was performed on blood. This TCR derives from a young man in good health.

The CDR3 bases are TGTGCCATCAGTGAGTCGACGGGACCTGGGGCCAACGTCCTGACTTTC. Translated, it gives CAISESTGPGANVLTF. This chain joins TRBV10-3 and TRBJ2-6; D may correspond to TRBD1 or TRBD2 (5 bases each). In germline, CDR1 is ENHRY, CDR2 SYGVKD. The CDR3 extends over 16 amino acids. V was trimmed by 0 bases and J by 2 bases, leaving 8 bases between them.